This TCR delta chain was obtained from a study of Vδ1+ human thymocytes. After alphabeta T cell depletion, CD3+ Vdelta1+ Vdelta2- thymocytes were sorted. Purity of the sorted Vdelta1+ thymocytes ranged from roughly 98% to 99.6%. Notes on the study in general: Thymic TRG and TRD repertoires appeared highly polyclonal, with Gaussian CDR3 length distributions. Thymic delta-chain repertoires held roughly 20% Vdelta2 sequences and few Vdelta3, despite high sort purity.

This CDR3 has 16 amino acids. Germline V gene data show CDR1 as TSWWSYY and CDR2 as QGS. Trimming left V 0 bases short and J 0 bases short, with 11 bases between. Extracted RNA was reverse transcribed into cDNA. Pooled V-gene forward primers with one constant-region reverse primer generated the CDR3 amplicons by multiplex PCR. TCRdb re-called the multiplex PCR reads via CATT. Found here are approximately 58,000 delta-chain clones, approximately 16% of them singletons; the top ten hold about 0.4%. This clone was seen a handful of times. Antigen specificity is unknown. The chain links TRDV1 to TRDJ1, with D maybe TRDD3 (5 bases). Sequences were obtained from Vdelta1+ gamma-delta thymocytes from the thymus. Subset here: FACS-sorted CD3+ TCRalphabeta- TCRVdelta1+ TCRVdelta2- thymocytes. The receptor's source is a girl under two years old who had congenital heart surgery. As DNA, the CDR3 is TGTGCTCTTGGGGAACTAGTAGGGGAATACACCGATAAACTCATCTTT. Its protein is CALGELVGEYTDKLIF.